These 27 T cell receptor beta chains came from one sample sequenced in a study of T cell repertoires in cytomegalovirus infection. TCRdb passed the reads through MiXCR, listing each CDR3 protein once. Of over 250,000 distinct CDR3 sequences listed, approximately 22% are singletons. These receptors are not linked to any known antigen. Sample: cultured PBMCs, taken from culture after CMV antigen stimulation. These receptors all come from a human donor in good health (CMV status not recorded). Some clones in this sample may be carry-over from other donors' samples.

This clonotype has only a few counts. V and J are TRBV28 and TRBJ1-1, with 9 bases matching TRBD1. Germline V gene sequence: CDR1 MDHEN, CDR2 SYDVKM. J lost 5 bases, V lost 6 bases, and 10 bases had no gene match. This CDR3 spans 15 amino acids. CDR3 in DNA: TGTGCCAGCAGCCCAGGGGGACAGGGTGGGACTGAAGCTTTCTTT. Protein: CASSPGGQGGTEAFF.

This chain joins TRBV12-5 and TRBJ2-2; no reliable D call. The germline V and J ends were trimmed by 0 bases and 1 base, with 6 bases remaining between them. Per germline, CDR1 LGHNT and CDR2 FRNRAP. The CDR3 length is 15 residues. In DNA, the CDR3 is TGTGCTAGTGGTTTGGTACTCAGGAACACCGGGGAGCTGTTTTTT. Amino acids: CASGLVLRNTGELFF.

This chain uses TRBV4-1 with TRBJ1-2, with D unclear. CDR1 and CDR2 from the germline V gene are MGHRA and YSYEKL. The CDR3 runs to 16 residues. Trimming stripped 3 bases from V and 4 bases from J, with 18 bases between. The CDR3 loop is CASSHPAKGSGYGYTF. The CDR3 region has the DNA TGCGCCAGCAGCCACCCGGCTAAAGGGAGCGGCTATGGCTACACCTTC.

The sample holds many counts of this clonotype. The chain couples TRBV7-2 to TRBJ2-1; 11 nucleotides align to TRBD2. J gave up 4 bases and V 4 bases, and 6 bases lay outside the gene matches. This CDR3 contains 16 residues. The germline V gene has CDR1 SGHTA and CDR2 FQGNSA. The CDR3 DNA is TGTGCCAGCAGCTCAACCGGGACTAGCGGATACAATGAGCAGTTCTTC. This translates into CASSSTGTSGYNEQFF. The full variable domain, completed using reference TRBV7-2 and TRBJ2-1, is GAGVSQSPSNKVTEKGKDVELRCDPISGHTALYWYRQSLGQGLEFLIYFQGNSAPDKSGLPSDRFSAERTGGSVSTLTIQRTQQEDSAVYLCASSSTGTSGYNEQFFGPGTRLTVL.

This clonotype was detected a few times. V usage is TRBV24-1 and J usage is TRBJ1-2; 7 bases map to TRBD1. Germline values: CDR1 KGHDR, CDR2 SFDVKD. The CDR3 is 14 amino acids. The V gene end was trimmed by 5 bases and the J gene end by 4 bases; junction bases not matched to a gene: 6. The CDR3 sequence is CATSAGDRFYGYTF. DNA for the CDR3: TGTGCCACCAGTGCCGGGGACAGATTCTATGGCTACACCTTC.

The V gene is TRBV27, the J gene TRBJ2-3, with D unresolved. The germline CDR1 and CDR2 sequences are MNHEY and SMNVEV (reference sequence). V was clipped by 4 bases and J by 3 bases, with 20 bases between them. CDR3 length equals 17 residues. DNA of the CDR3: TGTGCCAGCAGTTCCCCCCCGGGCGACCCTAGGACAGATACGCAGTATTTT. It yields the protein CASSSPPGDPRTDTQYF.

The chain employs TRBV4-3 and TRBJ2-4; D gene uncertain. Germline-derived CDR1 and CDR2 are LGHNA and YSLEER. CDR3 length equals 16 residues. V gave up 0 bases and J gave up 0 bases, with 9 bases separating them. DNA for the CDR3: TGCGCCAGCAGCCAAGATTTGCAGCTAGCCAAAAACATTCAGTACTTC. This gives the protein CASSQDLQLAKNIQYF.

In its sample, this clonotype was seen a few times. V gene TRBV10-3 combines with J gene TRBJ2-1; 14 nucleotides align to TRBD2. Unmatched junction bases numbered 6, after V lost 5 bases and J lost 9 bases. This CDR3 contains 15 residues. The germline CDR1 and CDR2 sequences are ENHRY and SYGVKD. The CDR3 loop reads CAISSGTSGSFEQFF. CDR3 bases: TGTGCCATCAGTTCCGGGACTAGCGGGAGTTTTGAGCAGTTCTTC.

Many counts were recorded for this clonotype. V usage is TRBV7-2 and J usage is TRBJ2-3; 7 bases agree with TRBD2. The CDR3 sequence is 17 residues long. The germline V gene encodes CDR1 SGHTA and CDR2 FQGNSA. V shed 3 bases and J 2 bases; nucleotides not matched to a gene: 11. CDR3 residues: CASSLSGGLAVTDTQYF. The DNA for the CDR3 is TGTGCCAGCAGCTTGAGCGGCGGGCTAGCGGTCACAGATACGCAGTATTTT.

This clonotype was detected a few times. The rearrangement joins TRBV28 to TRBJ2-1; 12 bases agree with TRBD2. The V gene's germline CDR1 is MDHEN and CDR2 SYDVKM. The CDR3 spans 14 residues. The J segment lost 8 bases and the V segment lost 6 bases, leaving 5 bases of the junction unmatched. CDR3 in amino acids: CASRTSGRSDEQFF. For the CDR3, the DNA is TGTGCCAGCAGGACTAGCGGGAGATCGGATGAGCAGTTCTTC.

The V call is TRBV11-2, the J call TRBJ2-5; weak D call: TRBD2 (6 bases). Germline CDR1 is SGHAT and CDR2 is FQNNGV. Trimming left V 2 bases short and J 2 bases short, with 12 bases between. The CDR3 runs to 15 residues. CDR3 coding DNA: TGTGCCAGCAGCTTATGGGGTAGCGGTCAAGAGACCCAGTACTTC. Its translation: CASSLWGSGQETQYF. Together with reference TRBV11-2 and TRBJ2-5, the CDR3 gives the full variable domain: EAGVAQSPRYKIIEKRQSVAFWCNPISGHATLYWYQQILGQGPKLLIQFQNNGVVDDSQLPKDRFSAERLKGVDSTLKIQPAKLEDSAVYLCASSLWGSGQETQYFGPGTRLLVL.

This clonotype was detected a few times. The V call is TRBV4-1, the J call TRBJ1-1; 9 bases fit TRBD1. This CDR3 spans 15 amino acids. Germline CDR1 and CDR2: MGHRA and YSYEKL. The V and J ends lost 4 bases and 4 bases, in that order; junction bases with no gene match: 7. CDR3 sequence: CASSPETGGVTEAFF. CDR3 bases: TGCGCCAGCAGCCCCGAGACAGGGGGTGTCACTGAAGCTTTCTTT.

This clonotype was seen more than once but under ten times. V is TRBV6-2 or TRBV6-3 and J is TRBJ1-5; 8 positions agree with TRBD1. The J segment lost 7 bases and the V segment lost 5 bases, leaving 13 bases of the junction unmatched. The germline V gene encodes CDR1 MNHEY and CDR2 SVGEGT. The CDR3 totals 16 residues. As DNA, the CDR3 is TGTGCCAGCAGTAACCGGGACAGGCCATCCGGGCAGCCCCAGCATTTT. It codes for CASSNRDRPSGQPQHF.

At least ten counts were recorded for this clonotype. The chain carries TRBV7-2 and TRBJ1-1; D not certain. V lost 3 bases and J 1 base, leaving 6 bases between the germline ends. This CDR3 has 13 amino acids. The V gene's germline CDR1 is SGHTA and CDR2 FQGNSA. CDR3 sequence reads: CASSFEANTEAFF. The CDR3 DNA reads as TGTGCCAGCAGCTTTGAGGCGAACACTGAAGCTTTCTTT.

The sample holds a few counts of this clonotype. The V call is TRBV29-1, the J call TRBJ2-7; D uncertain. Germline V gene data show CDR1 as SQVTM and CDR2 as ANQGSEA. Trimming took 7 bases from V and 11 from J, leaving 9 bases between them. The CDR3 totals 8 residues. The CDR3 loop is CSGAYEYF. CDR3 coding DNA: TGCAGCGGGGCGTATGAGTACTTC.

The CDR3 region has the DNA TGTGCCAGCAGCTTAGAAGGCGCGGATGAGCAGTTCTTC. It encodes CASSLEGADEQFF. This chain uses TRBV11-3 with TRBJ2-1; D not certain. Trimming left V 0 bases short and J 8 bases short, with 8 bases between. The CDR3 has 13 amino acids. The V gene's germline CDR1 is SGHNT and CDR2 YENEEA. Combining the CDR3 with reference TRBV11-3 and TRBJ2-1 gives the whole variable domain EAGVVQSPRYKIIEKKQPVAFWCNPISGHNTLYWYLQNLGQGPELLIRYENEEAVDDSQLPKDRFSAERLKGVDSTLKIQPAELGDSAVYLCASSLEGADEQFFGPGTRLTVL.

This clonotype showed up many times. This chain links TRBV7-2 with TRBJ2-7; D not resolved. Germline CDR1 and CDR2: SGHTA and FQGNSA. The CDR3 runs 14 residues. Deletions cut 0 bases from V and 7 bases from J, with 13 bases between. The CDR3 DNA follows: TGTGCCAGCAGCTTAGCTCACGGGCGAAGGGAGCAGTACTTC. This translates into CASSLAHGRREQYF.

In its sample, this clonotype was seen a few times. The rearrangement links TRBV7-8 to TRBJ1-3, with no clear D. V dropped 1 base and J dropped 0 bases, with 16 bases sitting between them. The germline CDR1 and CDR2 sequences are SGHVS and FQNEAQ. The CDR3 is 18 amino acids. CDR3 amino acids: CASSLGSGYRFSGNTIYF. The CDR3 DNA sequence: TGTGCCAGCAGCTTAGGGTCGGGTTATCGTTTCTCTGGAAACACCATATATTTT.

This clonotype was recorded many times. A read error may produce the germline difference seen at one junction end. The rearrangement joins TRBV7-9 to TRBJ2-7, with 11 bases aligning to TRBD2. This CDR3 contains 14 residues. Germline CDR1 and CDR2: SEHNR and FQNEAQ (reference sequence). Written as DNA, the CDR3 is TGTGCCAGCAGCCTAGCGGGAGGCGGGAACGAGCAGTACTTC. It encodes CASSLAGGGNEQYF.

This clonotype was picked up a small number of times. This rearrangement joins TRBV12-3 or TRBV12-4 to TRBJ2-1, with D possibly being TRBD1 (7 bases). The CDR3 contains 15 residues. V was clipped by 5 bases and J by 8 bases, with 19 bases between them. The CDR3, as DNA: TGTGCCAGCAGTCTGAGAGGCGGAGGGGGCTATGAGCAGTTCTTC. As protein: CASSLRGGGGYEQFF.

The gene calls are TRBV20-1 and TRBJ1-2, with a tentative D call TRBD1 (5 bases). CDR1 DFQATT and CDR2 SNEGSKA come from the germline V gene (reference sequence). The V gene lost 1 base and the J gene lost 0 bases, with 12 bases spanning the gap. The CDR3 has 15 residues. CDR3 nucleotide sequence: TGCAGTGCTAGAGGAGGGGAACAGACTAACTATGGCTACACCTTC. Residues: CSARGGEQTNYGYTF.

The rearrangement joins TRBV28 to TRBJ2-3, with no clear D. CDR3 size: 12 residues. With 5 bases removed from V and 5 bases from J, the gap between germline ends came to 8 bases. Germline V gene sequence: CDR1 MDHEN, CDR2 SYDVKM. The CDR3 here is CASSPNRDTQYF. CDR3 sequence (DNA): TGTGCCAGCAGTCCGAACAGAGATACGCAGTATTTT.

This clonotype was seen repeatedly, ten times or more. The chain carries TRBV7-2 and TRBJ2-3, with 12 bases identical to TRBD2. The CDR3 totals 14 residues. Germline V CDR1 and CDR2: SGHTA, FQGNSA. V shed 7 bases and J 6 bases; nucleotides not matched to a gene: 5. The DNA for the CDR3 is TGTGCCAGCACCCCGACTAGCGGGGGTGATACGCAGTATTTT. Amino acid sequence: CASTPTSGGDTQYF.

This clonotype has a single count. The V and J genes are TRBV20-1 and TRBJ2-3; 7 nucleotides align to TRBD2. This CDR3 comprises 14 residues. Germline CDR1 is DFQATT and CDR2 is SNEGSKA (reference sequence). V gave up 7 bases and J gave up 8 bases; unmatched junction bases: 15. The CDR3 protein is CSVTYSGGGITQYF. CDR3 nucleotides: TGCAGTGTTACTTATAGTGGGGGAGGGATTACGCAGTATTTT.

The genes are TRBV6-5 and TRBJ1-6; TRBD1 agrees at 9 bases. The CDR3 runs 16 residues. Unmatched junction bases numbered 7, after V lost 4 bases and J lost 6 bases. Per germline, CDR1 MNHEY and CDR2 SVGAGI. The CDR3 sequence is CASSSYQGQGNSPLHF. The CDR3 DNA sequence: TGTGCCAGCAGTTCTTACCAGGGACAGGGTAATTCACCCCTCCACTTT.

The genes are TRBV4-3 and TRBJ1-2; possible D gene TRBD1, 6 bases. The V gene's germline CDR1 is LGHNA and CDR2 YSLEER. This CDR3 spans 15 amino acids. V was shortened by 5 bases and J by 3 bases, with 16 bases between the two germline ends. The CDR3 DNA follows: TGCGCCAGCAGCTCCGGGTACGGGGGCTACTATGGCTACACCTTC. Encoded protein: CASSSGYGGYYGYTF.

This clonotype has just a few counts. The chain couples TRBV6-1 to TRBJ2-2; 7 bases align to TRBD2. CDR1 MNHNS and CDR2 SASEGT come from the germline V gene. V shed 9 bases, J shed 8 bases, and the junction held 18 bases outside the gene matches. CDR3 size: 16 residues. The CDR3 loop is CARNLGREITRGELFF. DNA of the CDR3: TGTGCCAGAAATCTAGGGCGGGAGATTACTCGGGGGGAGCTGTTTTTT.